The rows below give T cell receptor beta chains drawn from one sample of a study of CD8 T cells in Susac syndrome. TCRdb fed the immunoSEQ multiplex PCR reads into MiXCR, producing one record per CDR3 protein. Here the sample spans 250,000 to 300,000 distinct CDR3 sequences, 70% to 90% being singletons. The specimen was CD8+ T cells from PBMCs. These receptor sequences come from a human donor with multiple sclerosis. The CDR3 runs from the conserved cysteine through the conserved F or W. Fields, in order: V gene, D gene, J gene, clone size, CDR3 DNA, CDR3 protein. D genes are given only for firm matches. The listing skips clone size in some rows; elsewhere it reads once, few, many or a size class.

TRBV4-3	NA	TRBJ2-4	NA	TGCGCCAGCAGCCAAGTTGGATCTGGTAAAAACATTCAGTACTTC	CASSQVGSGKNIQYF
TRBV11-2	TRBD2	TRBJ2-1	NA	TGTGCCAGCACCCCGGGGACTAGGCTAGCTATCGGTGAGCAGTTCTTC	CASTPGTRLAIGEQFF
TRBV30	NA	TRBJ2-7	NA	TGTGCCTGGAGTGAAACAGGGAATTCCTACGAGCAGTACTTC	CAWSETGNSYEQYF
TRBV28	NA	TRBJ2-6	NA	TGTGCCAGCAGCCGCCCCGCCTCTGGGGCCAACGTCCTGACTTTC	CASSRPASGANVLTF
TRBV27	NA	TRBJ1-5	NA	TGTGCCAGCAGTTTAGGACTGCCGTACAATCAGCCCCAGCATTTT	CASSLGLPYNQPQHF
TRBV4-3	NA	TRBJ2-5	once	TGCGCCAGCAGCCTTGATAGCGCCCCCGGAGAGACCCAGTACTTC	CASSLDSAPGETQYF
TRBV7-9	NA	TRBJ2-7	once	TGTGCCAGCAGCTTAGCCGGGACATCCAAGAACACGGAGTGCTTC	CASSLAGTSKNTECF
TRBV6-1	NA	TRBJ1-5	NA	TGTGCCAGCAGTCCCGTCCCGGGACGGTACAATCAGCCCCAGCATTTT	CASSPVPGRYNQPQHF
TRBV3-1	TRBD1	TRBJ2-7	NA	TGTGCCAGCAGCAAGACAGGGAACGAGCAGTACTTC	CASSKTGNEQYF
TRBV15	NA	TRBJ2-2	NA	TGTGCCACCAGCCCGACGAACACCGGGGAGCTGTTTTTT	CATSPTNTGELFF
TRBV6-5	NA	TRBJ2-1	NA	TGTGCCAGCAGAACGGGAAATAGTGAGCAGTTCTTC	CASRTGNSEQFF
TRBV28	TRBD1	TRBJ2-7	NA	TGTGCCAGCAGTAGACCGGGACAGGGAGGGCCCTCCTCCTACGAGCAGTACTTC	CASSRPGQGGPSSYEQYF
TRBV28	TRBD2	TRBJ2-7	NA	TGTGCCAGCAGTTTAACTCCCCCTCGCGGGAGATCCTACGAGCAGTACTTC	CASSLTPPRGRSYEQYF
TRBV29-1	TRBD2	TRBJ2-1	NA	TGCAGCGCGGGACTAGCGGGGAACAATGAGCAGTTCTTC	CSAGLAGNNEQFF
TRBV5-6	NA	TRBJ2-2	NA	TGTGCCAGCAGCTTGCCCATCACCTTGACCACCGGGGAGCTGTTTTTT	CASSLPITLTTGELFF
TRBV12-5	NA	TRBJ1-2	NA	TGTGCTAGTGGCCAAGGGTCCGCTAACTATGGCTACACCTTC	CASGQGSANYGYTF
TRBV27	TRBD2	TRBJ2-3	NA	TGTGCCAGCAGTCTATCAGGGGCGGGACTAGGGGTTATAGATACGCAGTATTTT	CASSLSGAGLGVIDTQYF
TRBV14	NA	TRBJ1-2	NA	TGTGCCAGCAGCCCATACCCGGCCCTTAACTATGGCTACACCTTC	CASSPYPALNYGYTF
TRBV12-3/TRBV12-4	NA	TRBJ1-4	NA	TGTGCCAGCAGTCCCGGGTCCCCTAATGAAAAACTGTTTTTT	CASSPGSPNEKLFF
TRBV2	NA	TRBJ2-7	NA	TGTGCCAGCAGTATAGCGCCCGAGCAGTACTTC	CASSIAPEQYF
TRBV11-2	NA	TRBJ1-2	NA	TGTGCCAGCAGCTTAGCTTCGGGGGGAGTAAACTATGGCTACACCTTC	CASSLASGGVNYGYTF
TRBV28	TRBD1	TRBJ2-3	NA	TGTGCCAGCAGTTTTCCCGGACAGGGAGGAACAGATACGCAGTATTTT	CASSFPGQGGTDTQYF
TRBV7-9	TRBD1	TRBJ1-3	NA	TGTGCCAGCAGCTTTTCCACGGGGACAGGGCGCGTCTCTGGAAACACCATATATTTT	CASSFSTGTGRVSGNTIYF
TRBV12-3/TRBV12-4	NA	TRBJ1-3	NA	TGTGCCAGCAGTTTTTCACGGCGAAACACCATATATTTT	CASSFSRRNTIYF
TRBV19	NA	TRBJ2-4	NA	TGTGCCAGTAGTGGGGGGCCTAGCGGCCTAGCCAAAAACATTCAGTACTTC	CASSGGPSGLAKNIQYF
TRBV5-1	TRBD2	TRBJ2-7	once	TGCGCCAGCAGCCTTACCCTCTGGCTAGCGGGAGTCCACGAGCAGTACTTC	CASSLTLWLAGVHEQYF
TRBV19	TRBD1	TRBJ1-1	NA	TGTGCCAGTAGTATTGACAGGGACCCTGAAGCTTTCTTT	CASSIDRDPEAFF
TRBV29-1	TRBD1	TRBJ1-2	NA	TGCAGCGGAGGGACAGGGTCCCTCTATGGCTACACCTTC	CSGGTGSLYGYTF
TRBV27	NA	TRBJ2-1	NA	TGTGCCAGCAGTACCGGGACTTTTCCCTACAATGAGCAGTTCTTC	CASSTGTFPYNEQFF
TRBV15	NA	TRBJ2-7	NA	TGTGCCACCAGCAGAGTAAACCTACGAGAGCAGTACTTC	CATSRVNLREQYF
TRBV2	NA	TRBJ2-6	NA	TGTGCCAGCAGGGAATACCCCTCGGGGGCCAACGTCCTGACTTTC	CASREYPSGANVLTF
TRBV27	TRBD2	TRBJ2-7	NA	TGTGCCAGCAGTTTATATCGTACTAGCGGGAGCTTCGAGCAGTACTTC	CASSLYRTSGSFEQYF
TRBV15	TRBD1	TRBJ1-4	NA	TGTGCCACCAGCAGAGACATCCGGACAGGGCTTAATGAAAAACTGTTTTTT	CATSRDIRTGLNEKLFF
TRBV9	TRBD2	TRBJ2-1	NA	TGTGCCAGCAGCGTAGAACTAGCGGGAGGGTACGAGCAGTTCTTC	CASSVELAGGYEQFF
TRBV11-1	NA	TRBJ2-1	few	TGTGCCAGCAGCCAGGAGGGCCGAATCTACAATGAGCAGTTCTTC	CASSQEGRIYNEQFF
TRBV11-2	NA	TRBJ1-1	NA	TGTGCCAGCAGTTTAGTTCAGGGGAATATCGCTGAAGCTTGCTTT	CASSLVQGNIAEACF
TRBV20-1	TRBD2	TRBJ2-3	NA	TGCAGTGCTAGAGATTCTAGCGGGAGGTTTAGCACAGATACGCAGTATTTT	CSARDSSGRFSTDTQYF
TRBV29-1	NA	TRBJ2-7	NA	TGCAGCGTATTGGTCTCCTACGAGCAGTACTTC	CSVLVSYEQYF
TRBV7-9	NA	TRBJ2-7	NA	TGTGCCAGCAGCTTAGGTCCGGGACTGGAGTCCTACGAGCAGTACTTC	CASSLGPGLESYEQYF
TRBV3-1	NA	TRBJ2-5	NA	TGTGCCAGCAGCCAAGACAGGGCCGGGGAGACCCAGTACTTC	CASSQDRAGETQYF
TRBV30	NA	TRBJ1-1	NA	TGTGCCTGGAGTGTACCGGGGGGCACTGAAGCTTTCTTT	CAWSVPGGTEAFF
TRBV30	TRBD1	TRBJ1-5	NA	TGTGCCTGGACAGGGGGCGTAGGCAATCAGCCCCAGCATTTT	CAWTGGVGNQPQHF
TRBV4-1	TRBD2	TRBJ2-2	NA	TGCGCCAGCAGCCATGTAGCGGGAGGGCCGGACGGGGAGCTGTTTTTT	CASSHVAGGPDGELFF